This record concerns one T cell receptor (beta chain) sequence. The antigen is not known. This record belongs to a study of shared clonotypes between healthy human individuals. Study-level results: About 5% of naive CD4 clonotypes were common to a few donors.

This CDR3 has 14 amino acids. The germline V gene encodes CDR1 MNHNS and CDR2 SASEGT. The V gene end was trimmed by 10 bases and the J gene end by 0 bases; junction bases not matched to a gene: 5. The method was immunoSEQ multiplex PCR; TCRdb's version includes in-frame clones alone and lacks a portion of them. The table lists roughly 1,500,000 clones, 95% to 99% of them singletons, with around 0.45% in the top ten. Sequenced input: naive CD4+ T cells sorted from blood. Subset denoted: CD45RA+ positively selected. V and J are TRBV6-1 and TRBJ1-3, with 8 nucleotides matching TRBD1. The receptor was derived from a man younger than 40 in good health. Written as DNA, the CDR3 is TGTGCCACAGGACAGGGACTCTCTGGAAACACCATATATTTT. Translating it yields CATGQGLSGNTIYF.